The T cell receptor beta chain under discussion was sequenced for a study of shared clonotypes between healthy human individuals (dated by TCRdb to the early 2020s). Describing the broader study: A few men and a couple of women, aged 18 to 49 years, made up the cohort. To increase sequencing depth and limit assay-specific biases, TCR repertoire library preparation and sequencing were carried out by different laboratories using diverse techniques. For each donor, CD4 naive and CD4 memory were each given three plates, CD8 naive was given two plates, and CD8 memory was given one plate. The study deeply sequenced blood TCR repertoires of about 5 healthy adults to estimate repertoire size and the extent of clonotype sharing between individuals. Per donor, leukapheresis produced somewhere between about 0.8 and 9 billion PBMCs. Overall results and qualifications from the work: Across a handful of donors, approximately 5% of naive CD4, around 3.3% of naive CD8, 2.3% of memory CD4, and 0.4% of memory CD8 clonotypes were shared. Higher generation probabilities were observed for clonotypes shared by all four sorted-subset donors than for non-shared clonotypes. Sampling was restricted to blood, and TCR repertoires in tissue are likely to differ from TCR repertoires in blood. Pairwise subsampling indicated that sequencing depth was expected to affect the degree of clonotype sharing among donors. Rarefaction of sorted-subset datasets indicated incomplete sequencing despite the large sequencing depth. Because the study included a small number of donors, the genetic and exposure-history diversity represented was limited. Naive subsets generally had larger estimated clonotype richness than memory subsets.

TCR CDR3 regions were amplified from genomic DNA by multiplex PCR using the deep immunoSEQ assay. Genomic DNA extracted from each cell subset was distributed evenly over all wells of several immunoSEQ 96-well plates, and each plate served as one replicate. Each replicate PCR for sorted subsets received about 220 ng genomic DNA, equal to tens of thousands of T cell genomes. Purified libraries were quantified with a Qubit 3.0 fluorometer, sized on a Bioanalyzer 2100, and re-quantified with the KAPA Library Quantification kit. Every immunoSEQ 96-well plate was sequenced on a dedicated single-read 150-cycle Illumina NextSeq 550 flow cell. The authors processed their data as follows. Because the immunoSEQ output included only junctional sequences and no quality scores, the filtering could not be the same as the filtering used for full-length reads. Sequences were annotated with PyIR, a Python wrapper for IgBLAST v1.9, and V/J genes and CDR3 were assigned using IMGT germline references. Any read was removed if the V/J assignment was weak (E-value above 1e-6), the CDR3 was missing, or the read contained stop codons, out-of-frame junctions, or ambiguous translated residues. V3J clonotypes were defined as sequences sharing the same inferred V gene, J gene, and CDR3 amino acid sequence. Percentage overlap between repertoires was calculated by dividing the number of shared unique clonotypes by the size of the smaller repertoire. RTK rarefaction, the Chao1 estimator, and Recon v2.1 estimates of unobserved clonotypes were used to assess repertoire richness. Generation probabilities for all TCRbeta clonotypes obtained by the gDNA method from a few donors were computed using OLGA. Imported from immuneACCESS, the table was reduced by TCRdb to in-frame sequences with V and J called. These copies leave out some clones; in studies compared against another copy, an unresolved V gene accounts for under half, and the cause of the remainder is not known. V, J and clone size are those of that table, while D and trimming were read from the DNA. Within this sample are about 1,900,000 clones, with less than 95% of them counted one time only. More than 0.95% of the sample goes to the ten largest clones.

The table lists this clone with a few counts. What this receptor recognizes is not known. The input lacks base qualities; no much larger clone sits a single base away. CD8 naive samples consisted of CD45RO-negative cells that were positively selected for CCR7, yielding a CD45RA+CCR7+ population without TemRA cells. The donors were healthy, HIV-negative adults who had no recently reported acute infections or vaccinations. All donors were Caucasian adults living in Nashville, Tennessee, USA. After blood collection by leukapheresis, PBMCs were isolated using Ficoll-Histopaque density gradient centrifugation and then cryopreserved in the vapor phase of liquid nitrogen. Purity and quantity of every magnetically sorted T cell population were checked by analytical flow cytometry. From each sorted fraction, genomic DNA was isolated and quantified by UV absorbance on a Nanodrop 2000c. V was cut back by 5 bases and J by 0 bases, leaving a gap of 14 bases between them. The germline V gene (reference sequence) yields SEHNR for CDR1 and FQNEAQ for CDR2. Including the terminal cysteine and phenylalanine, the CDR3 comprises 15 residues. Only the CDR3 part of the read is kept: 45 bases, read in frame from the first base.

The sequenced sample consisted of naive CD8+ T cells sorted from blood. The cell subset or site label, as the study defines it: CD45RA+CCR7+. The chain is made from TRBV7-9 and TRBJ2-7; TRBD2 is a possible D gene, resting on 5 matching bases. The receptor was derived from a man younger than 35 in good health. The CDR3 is CASSPKGLLSYEQYF. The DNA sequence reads TGTGCCAGCAGCCCAAAAGGACTGCTCTCCTACGAGCAGTACTTC.